This T cell receptor beta chain was identified in a study of T cell repertoires in cytomegalovirus infection. As for the study in general: An indication of both CMV infection and matching HLA type came from public TCR beta signatures. Study-level results: Within the response measured ex vivo, HLA-C-restricted CMV-specific TCR beta clonotypes were dominant. Cumulative frequency of public TCR beta families picked out carriers of CMV plus the relevant HLA.

Note on this clonotype: The antigen remains undetermined. The junction and the germline gene differ at one end; a read error may be behind it.

TCRdb reanalysed the reads using MiXCR and keeps one entry per CDR3 protein. The sample holds some 600,000 distinct CDR3 sequences, 24% seen once. This TCR derives from a human donor in good health (CMV status not recorded). Some clones in this sample may be carry-over from other donors' samples. Sequencing used CD8+ T cells from PBMCs.

The CDR3 nucleotides read TGTGCCAGCAGCTCCGAGACAGGGGGAGCTCTTGGTGGGACCAACGTCCTGACTTTC. It encodes CASSSETGGALGGTNVLTF. The V gene is TRBV7-6, the J gene TRBJ2-6; 9 positions match TRBD1. The CDR3 length is 19 residues. Germline V gene sequence: CDR1 SGHVS, CDR2 FNYEAQ.